This T cell receptor (beta chain) was retrieved from a study of post-analysis software for immune sequencing data. Whole-study context: Multiple sclerosis in the patients followed relapsing-remitting, secondary progressive and progressive-relapsing courses. The study's findings and limits: People with multiple sclerosis had a significantly lower normalized Chao1 diversity than controls did. F-measure co-clustering was strong for batch-matched samples. In patients, about 5 TRBV segments were more frequent than in controls, with TRBV5-6, TRBV5-1 and TRBV20-1 among them.

Incorporated into the TCR beta cDNA libraries were unique molecular identifiers, which served to reduce PCR and sequencing biases. A population of 1 to 10 million T cells gave rise to around 530,000 cDNA molecules. TCRdb recomputed calls from the PCR reads with MiXCR, one row per CDR3 protein. The sample consists of 800,000 to 950,000 distinct CDR3 sequences, under 70% of them appearing once. In regard to this clonotype: Antigen unknown.

This CDR3 region has 12 residues. The V gene's germline CDR1 is DFQATT and CDR2 SNEGSKA (reference sequence). This clonotype was sampled from a girl aged 5 to 17 with multiple sclerosis. This sequence joins TRBV20-1 and TRBJ2-7; 8 positions match TRBD1. The end of the DNA is better explained by TRBJ2-5, so the J call may be wrong. The sample taken for sequencing was blood. DNA for the CDR3: TGCAGTGCAAGGACAGGGTCTCAGACCCAGTACTTC. Translated, it gives CSARTGSQTQYF.